Shown below are 30 T cell receptor beta chains from a single sample sequenced in a study of cytomegalovirus exposure and HLA in healthy donors. A multiplex PCR was run with 60 Vbeta primers and 13 Jbeta primers. Assay: immunoSEQ multiplex PCR; the TCRdb copy retains only in-frame clones and omits some. The data contain under 150,000 clones, more than 75% of them singletons. Sequencing input: PBMCs. Receptors were obtained from a male donor in good health and CMV-seronegative.

This chain connects TRBV7-8 to TRBJ2-1; 9 bases agree with TRBD1. The CDR3 has 16 residues. V lost 5 bases, J lost 4 bases, and 9 bases stayed unmatched. The germline gives CDR1 SGHVS, CDR2 FQNEAQ. The CDR3 sequence: CASSLRDRALYNEQFF. In DNA form, the CDR3 reads TGTGCCAGCAGCCTACGGGACAGGGCTCTTTACAATGAGCAGTTCTTC.

There are a few counts of this clone. Other DNA sequences from this sample encode an identical CDR3 as well. The genes are TRBV7-2 and TRBJ1-1; D is unclear. This CDR3 is built from 12 residues. V was clipped by 3 bases and J by 5 bases, with 7 bases between them. CDR1 SGHTA and CDR2 FQGNSA come from the germline V gene. The CDR3 here is CASSFSGTEAFF. CDR3 coding DNA: TGTGCCAGCAGCTTTTCGGGGACTGAAGCTTTCTTT. The full variable domain, rest sourced from reference TRBV7-2 and TRBJ1-1, is GAGVSQSPSNKVTEKGKDVELRCDPISGHTALYWYRQSLGQGLEFLIYFQGNSAPDKSGLPSDRFSAERTGGSVSTLTIQRTQQEDSAVYLCASSFSGTEAFFGQGTRLTVV.

This clone was observed a handful of times. The rearrangement uses TRBV5-5 and TRBJ1-4; 7 nucleotides align to TRBD1. This CDR3 has 14 amino acids. The V segment lost 0 bases and the J segment 10 bases; nucleotides outside the gene matches: 6. Germline loops: CDR1 SGHKS, CDR2 YYEKEE (reference sequence). The DNA for the CDR3 is TGTGCCAGCAGCTTGGGAGGGGGCCAGCGAAAACTGTTTTTT. Encoded protein: CASSLGGGQRKLFF. Drawing the rest from reference TRBV5-5 and TRBJ1-4, the complete variable domain is DAGVTQSPTHLIKTRGQQVTLRCSPISGHKSVSWYQQVLGQGPQFIFQYYEKEERGRGNFPDRFSARQFPNYSSELNVNALLLGDSALYLCASSLGGGQRKLFFGSGTQLSVL.

This clone was seen just once. This chain connects TRBV11-2 to TRBJ1-6; no definite D call. Germline loops: CDR1 SGHAT, CDR2 FQNNGV. The CDR3 consists of 15 residues. Trimming left V 5 bases short and J 6 bases short, with 14 bases between. The CDR3 DNA reads TGTGCCAGCAGCCGGGGATCTTCGGGTAATTCACCCCTCCACTTT. This codes for CASSRGSSGNSPLHF.

Concerning this clone: Other DNA variants within this sample encode the same CDR3. V usage is TRBV6-6 and J usage is TRBJ1-2; TRBD1 matches 7 bases. Germline assignment: CDR1 MNHNY and CDR2 SVGAGI (reference sequence). V dropped 7 bases and J dropped 6; count of bases not matched to a gene: 11. The CDR3 contains 14 residues. The CDR3 DNA reads TGTGCCAGCATCGATCCAGGACAGGATAATGGCTACACCTTC. This codes for CASIDPGQDNGYTF.

This chain uses TRBV7-2 with TRBJ2-2; TRBD2 matches at 9 bases. The CDR3 consists of 17 residues. Germline lookup yields CDR1 SGHTA and CDR2 FQGNSA. Germline trimming cut 2 bases from V and 5 bases from J; bases unmatched to any gene: 9. The CDR3 region is CASSLSGGGRETGELFF. The DNA for the CDR3 is TGTGCCAGCAGCTTAAGTGGTGGCGGGAGGGAGACCGGGGAGCTGTTTTTT. Complete variable domain (other parts from reference TRBV7-2 and TRBJ2-2): GAGVSQSPSNKVTEKGKDVELRCDPISGHTALYWYRQSLGQGLEFLIYFQGNSAPDKSGLPSDRFSAERTGGSVSTLTIQRTQQEDSAVYLCASSLSGGGRETGELFFGEGSRLTVL.

The rearrangement joins TRBV5-4 to TRBJ2-3, with 14 bases matching TRBD2. Germline V lookup: CDR1 SGHNT, CDR2 YYREEE (reference sequence). The CDR3 is 18 amino acids. Losses at the gene ends were 3 bases for V and 0 bases for J; bases not matched to a gene: 6. The CDR3 sequence is CASSSWTSGGTSTDTQYF. The CDR3 DNA follows: TGTGCCAGCAGCTCATGGACTAGCGGGGGGACGAGCACAGATACGCAGTATTTT.

This chain connects TRBV7-6 to TRBJ2-7; perhaps TRBD1 as D (6 bases). The CDR3 is made up of 14 amino acids. The germline gives CDR1 SGHVS, CDR2 FNYEAQ. Trimming took 5 bases from V and 7 from J, leaving 18 bases between them. The CDR3 nucleotides read TGTGCCAGCAGCCTCGGACAGACCCGAGGGGAGCAGTACTTC. It encodes CASSLGQTRGEQYF. The complete variable domain, with remaining parts taken from reference TRBV7-6 and TRBJ2-7, reads GAGVSQSPRYKVTKRGQDVALRCDPISGHVSLYWYRQALGQGPEFLTYFNYEAQQDKSGLPNDRFSAERPEGSISTLTIQRTEQRDSAMYRCASSLGQTRGEQYFGPGTRLTVT.

In this sample, this clone turned up once. The chain links TRBV30 to TRBJ2-3, with 12 bases identical to TRBD2. With 3 bases clipped from V and 4 bases from J, the junction kept 8 bases outside the gene matches. Germline V gene sequence: CDR1 GTSNPN, CDR2 SVGIG (reference sequence). This CDR3 has 16 residues. The CDR3 spells CAWSGASGGDADTQYF. CDR3 DNA: TGTGCCTGGAGCGGGGCTAGCGGGGGGGACGCAGATACGCAGTATTTT.

The rearrangement uses TRBV11-2 and TRBJ1-1; no definite D call. V was trimmed by 6 bases and J by 6 bases, leaving 11 bases between them. The V gene's germline CDR1 is SGHAT and CDR2 FQNNGV. The CDR3 runs 12 residues. The CDR3 loop is CASRPPRAEAFF. CDR3 DNA: TGTGCCAGCAGGCCTCCGAGAGCTGAAGCTTTCTTT.

The chain has TRBV6-5 and TRBJ2-2; 7 bases map to TRBD1. The V and J ends lost 5 bases and 4 bases, in that order; junction bases with no gene match: 4. Germline values: CDR1 MNHEY, CDR2 SVGAGI. This CDR3 is 14 amino acids long. The CDR3 sequence: CASSTYRGTGELFF. The CDR3 DNA sequence: TGTGCCAGCAGTACGTACAGGGGCACCGGGGAGCTGTTTTTT.

This clone was detected once. The chain links TRBV2 to TRBJ2-3; TRBD1 might be the D (6 bases). The CDR3 has 16 amino acids. Between the trimmed V and J ends, which lost 4 bases and 3 bases, there was a span of 17 bases. Germline CDR1 is SNHLY and CDR2 is FYNNEI. The CDR3 reads CASSVGRGQETDTQYF. The CDR3 nucleotides are TGTGCCAGCAGTGTCGGTAGGGGACAAGAAACAGATACGCAGTATTTT.

About this clone itself: The CDR3 does not end in the conserved phenylalanine or tryptophan, so this is likely a read error. The DNA is omitted, as the CDR3 cannot be located on it reliably, and the CDR3 follows TCRdb's listing. CDR3 sequence: CASSRTTGGATQPPLL. The V and J genes are TRBV18 and TRBJ2-7; TRBD2 is taken as the D call from the table, unchecked against the DNA. The germline V gene encodes CDR1 KGHSH and CDR2 LQKENI. Counting both end residues, the CDR3 totals 16 amino acids.

The gene calls are TRBV10-3 and TRBJ1-2; the match to TRBD1 covers 12 bases. V lost 6 bases and J lost 7; bases outside the gene matches: 9. Per germline, CDR1 ENHRY and CDR2 SYGVKD. The CDR3 has 15 residues. The CDR3 loop reads CAISPPGTGGSGYTF. CDR3 coding DNA: TGTGCCATCAGCCCTCCCGGGACAGGGGGCAGTGGCTACACCTTC.

The rearrangement joins TRBV29-1 to TRBJ1-3; unclear D gene. The ends were cut back, 5 bases at V and 4 bases at J, with 9 bases in the middle. This CDR3 comprises 12 residues. Germline V gene sequence: CDR1 SQVTM, CDR2 ANQGSEA. The CDR3 bases are TGCAGCGTTTTCGTCCGGGGAAACACCATATATTTT. Its translation: CSVFVRGNTIYF.

The chain couples TRBV5-1 to TRBJ2-3; no definite D call. CDR3 length: 15 amino acids. Germline V gene sequence: CDR1 SGHRS, CDR2 YFSETQ. Between the trimmed V and J ends, which lost 0 bases and 0 bases, there was a span of 8 bases. CDR3 sequence reads: CASSLAAVSTDTQYF. The DNA for the CDR3 is TGCGCCAGCAGCTTGGCCGCGGTGAGCACAGATACGCAGTATTTT.

The CDR3 loop is CASSNLAGGTDTQYF. CDR3 DNA sequence: TGCGCCAGCAGCAACCTAGCGGGGGGAACAGATACGCAGTATTTT. This rearrangement joins TRBV5-1 to TRBJ2-3; 11 bases are a match to TRBD2. CDR1 is SGHRS and CDR2 is YFSETQ in the germline V gene. V lost 4 bases and J lost 3; bases outside the gene matches: 4. The CDR3 runs 15 residues.

The V call is TRBV10-2, the J call TRBJ2-2; D gene ambiguous. Trimming left V 3 bases short and J 2 bases short, with 7 bases between. The CDR3 runs 14 residues. Germline V gene lookup returns CDR1 WSHSY and CDR2 SAAADI. CDR3 sequence reads: CASSESFNTGELFF. CDR3 in DNA: TGCGCCAGCAGTGAATCGTTTAACACCGGGGAGCTGTTTTTT.

This clone was counted a single time. V is TRBV7-8 and J is TRBJ2-1, with TRBD2 matching 7 bases. V was pared by 3 bases and J by 5 bases, with 7 bases of the junction left unmatched. CDR3 length equals 15 residues. Germline V gene lookup returns CDR1 SGHVS and CDR2 FQNEAQ. The CDR3 region is CASSFRETSHNEQFF. CDR3 nucleotides: TGTGCCAGCAGCTTTAGGGAGACTAGCCACAATGAGCAGTTCTTC.

This chain uses TRBV2 with TRBJ1-2; D is uncertain. With 6 bases removed from V and 9 bases from J, the gap between germline ends came to 14 bases. The germline V gene has CDR1 SNHLY and CDR2 FYNNEI. CDR3 length: 12 amino acids. The CDR3 is CASRPVGRSYTF. CDR3 nucleotides: TGTGCCAGCAGACCAGTGGGGAGGAGCTACACCTTC.

J is TRBJ1-4 and V is TRBV7-2; 8 bases line up with TRBD1. J was trimmed by 7 bases and V by 5 bases; bases with no gene match: 9. CDR3 size: 15 residues. Germline V gives CDR1 SGHTA, CDR2 FQGNSA. The CDR3 loop reads CASSPDRGRSEKLFF. The CDR3 DNA is TGTGCCAGCAGCCCCGACAGGGGCCGGAGTGAAAAACTGTTTTTT.

The gene calls are TRBV5-1 and TRBJ2-1; a possible D gene is TRBD2 (7 bases). The CDR3 covers 17 residues. The V end lost 3 bases, the J end lost 0 bases, and 16 bases lay between the germline ends. CDR1 is SGHRS and CDR2 is YFSETQ in the germline V gene. CDR3 loop: CASSSPLGGHSYNEQFF. The CDR3 DNA sequence: TGCGCCAGCAGCTCCCCCTTGGGGGGGCACTCCTACAATGAGCAGTTCTTC.

This clone was found once. The CDR3 protein is CASSPPGGPYEQYF. The CDR3 coding sequence is TGTGCCAGCAGCCCCCCGGGGGGCCCCTACGAGCAGTACTTC. This chain links TRBV16 with TRBJ2-7; possible D gene TRBD2, 7 bases. V lost 4 bases to trimming and J lost 2 bases, with 12 bases between them. Germline CDR1 reads KGHSY; CDR2 reads FQNENV. The CDR3 covers 14 residues.

This chain uses TRBV9 with TRBJ1-5; TRBD1 is a possible D gene (6 bases). The CDR3 has 17 residues. Looked up from germline, CDR1 is SGDLS and CDR2 is YYNGEE. V was shortened by 0 bases and J by 2 bases, with 15 bases between the two germline ends. The CDR3 sequence: CASSVARRTAGNQPQHF. CDR3 coding DNA: TGTGCCAGCAGCGTAGCCCGTAGGACAGCGGGCAATCAGCCCCAGCATTTT.

V is TRBV6-5 and J is TRBJ1-2, with D possibly matching TRBD1 (6 bases). CDR1 is MNHEY, CDR2 SVGAGI, per germline. V lost 6 bases and J lost 0, with 11 bases in between. This CDR3 contains 14 residues. CDR3 residues: CASSRDTSNYGYTF. DNA for the CDR3: TGTGCCAGCAGCCGGGACACCTCTAACTATGGCTACACCTTC.

A few counts support this clone. The gene calls are TRBV4-1 and TRBJ1-4; TRBD1 matches at 10 bases. CDR3 length equals 17 residues. Germline-derived CDR1 and CDR2 are MGHRA and YSYEKL. J was trimmed by 4 bases and V by 0 bases; bases with no gene match: 5. The CDR3 loop reads CASSQDRGTGDNEKLFF. As DNA, the CDR3 is TGCGCCAGCAGCCAAGATCGGGGGACAGGGGATAATGAAAAACTGTTTTTT.

This clone was picked up a small number of times. The CDR3 DNA sequence: TGCGCCAGCAGCCAGACGCGAGGTGGCAATCAGCCCCAGCATTTT. Its translation is CASSQTRGGNQPQHF. The V gene is TRBV4-3, the J gene TRBJ1-5; D unclear. The CDR3 consists of 15 residues. V lost 3 bases to trimming and J lost 2 bases, with 11 bases between them. The germline V gene has CDR1 LGHNA and CDR2 YSLEER.

This chain connects TRBV18 to TRBJ2-3; the D gene is possibly TRBD2 (5 bases). Trimming stripped 5 bases from V and 0 bases from J, with 12 bases between. The CDR3 covers 15 residues. Per germline, CDR1 KGHSH and CDR2 LQKENI. The CDR3 here is CASSFGVASTDTQYF. The CDR3 DNA follows: TGTGCCAGCTCATTCGGGGTAGCTAGCACAGATACGCAGTATTTT. Full variable domain (remainder filled in from reference TRBV18 and TRBJ2-3): NAGVMQNPRHLVRRRGQEARLRCSPMKGHSHVYWYRQLPEEGLKFMVYLQKENIIDESGMPKERFSAEFPKEGPSILRIQQVVRGDSAAYFCASSFGVASTDTQYFGPGTRLTVL.

The chain joins TRBV30 to TRBJ1-2; D is possibly TRBD1 (5 bases). Germline lookup yields CDR1 GTSNPN and CDR2 SVGIG (reference sequence). V was cut by 3 bases and J by 0 bases, with 11 bases left in between. The CDR3 sequence is 14 residues long. DNA for the CDR3: TGTGCCTGGAGGGCCCCGGGGGCTAACTATGGCTACACCTTC. Amino acid sequence: CAWRAPGANYGYTF.

This rearrangement joins TRBV4-3 to TRBJ2-1; the match to TRBD1 covers 10 bases. V gave up 3 bases and J gave up 9 bases; unmatched junction bases: 2. The germline V gene encodes CDR1 LGHNA and CDR2 YSLEER. CDR3 length equals 13 residues. The CDR3 here is CASSQDRGGEQFF. The CDR3, as DNA: TGCGCCAGCAGCCAGGACAGGGGGGGTGAGCAGTTCTTC.